The next 25 T cell receptor beta chains were all read from a single sample in a study of blood T cells in healthy people across ages. PCR was performed a second time for roughly 7 to 11 cycles using a sample-barcoded 5' primer and a J-beta primer mix. MiXCR, run by TCRdb on the 5' RACE reads, gives a single entry per CDR3 protein. The table includes about 2 million distinct CDR3 sequences, around half detected once. Material: blood. These receptor sequences come from a woman aged 40 to 50 in good health.

This chain joins TRBV7-2 and TRBJ1-1; possible D gene TRBD1, 5 bases. The CDR3 is made up of 15 amino acids. V lost 5 bases, J lost 4 bases, and 17 bases lay in between. CDR1 is SGHTA and CDR2 is FQGNSA in the germline V gene. The CDR3 is CASSPRGPTSTEAFF. The DNA of the CDR3 is TGTGCCAGCAGCCCCCGGGGACCGACGAGCACTGAAGCTTTCTTT.

This clonotype has a count of ten or more. The rearrangement links TRBV4-3 to TRBJ2-5; TRBD2 aligns across 7 bases. This CDR3 is 16 amino acids long. Germline V gene sequence: CDR1 LGHNA, CDR2 YSLEER. V gave up 1 base and J gave up 5 bases; unmatched junction bases: 10. The CDR3 DNA reads as TGCGCCAGCAGCCAAGCAACTAGCGTCACTTGGGAGACCCAGTACTTC. This sequence encodes CASSQATSVTWETQYF.

This clonotype was picked up a small number of times. The chain recombines TRBV20-1 with TRBJ2-4; 10 bases are a match to TRBD2. The DNA end favors TRBJ2-7, so the J call may be wrong. CDR1 DFQATT and CDR2 SNEGSKA come from the germline V gene (reference sequence). This CDR3 has 19 residues. For the CDR3, the DNA is TGCAGTGCTAGAGATCCCTTTGGAGCTAGCGGGGGAGAACTCTACGAGCAGTACTTC. Protein: CSARDPFGASGGELYEQYF.

CDR3 residues: CSARDLRGADYGYTF. The CDR3 DNA reads TGCAGTGCTAGAGATCTGAGGGGGGCTGATTATGGCTACACCTTC. The chain couples TRBV20-1 to TRBJ1-2, with a weak D call TRBD1 (6 bases). This CDR3 is built from 15 residues. Germline CDR1 is DFQATT and CDR2 is SNEGSKA (reference sequence). The V end lost 0 bases, the J end lost 5 bases, and 16 bases lay between the germline ends.

The V and J genes are TRBV19 and TRBJ1-2; D ambiguous. V gave up 5 bases and J gave up 4 bases, with 14 bases separating them. The CDR3 runs 14 residues. Germline-derived CDR1 and CDR2 are LNHDA and SQIVND (reference sequence). The CDR3 region has the DNA TGTGCCAGTAGTGGGCCTGGGGAAGGCTATGGCTACACCTTC. Protein: CASSGPGEGYGYTF.

This clonotype has just a few counts. The J gene is TRBJ1-4, the V gene TRBV28; D uncertain. Trimming cost V 3 bases and J 4 bases, with 6 bases left between them. The CDR3 covers 13 residues. Germline V gives CDR1 MDHEN, CDR2 SYDVKM. For the CDR3, the DNA is TGTGCCAGCAGTTTCGGCAGTAATGAAAAACTGTTTTTT. It is translated as CASSFGSNEKLFF.

V is TRBV4-1 and J is TRBJ2-1; D not certain. Trimming left V 4 bases short and J 0 bases short, with 10 bases between. This CDR3 comprises 15 residues. CDR1 MGHRA and CDR2 YSYEKL come from the germline V gene. CDR3 DNA: TGCGCCAGCAGCCTTCAACCGTTCTCCTACAATGAGCAGTTCTTC. Protein: CASSLQPFSYNEQFF.

The CDR3 bases are TGTGCCAGCACCTTTAACACTGAAGCTTTCTTT. This gives the protein CASTFNTEAFF. This rearrangement joins TRBV6-2 or TRBV6-3 to TRBJ1-1; D call uncertain. The CDR3 is 11 amino acids. Trimming took 7 bases from V and 2 from J, leaving 5 bases between them. Germline values: CDR1 MNHEY, CDR2 SVGEGT.

V and J are TRBV7-2 and TRBJ2-1; the match to TRBD2 covers 8 bases. There are 16 residues in the CDR3. Germline trimming cut 2 bases from V and 4 bases from J; bases unmatched to any gene: 7. The germline V gene encodes CDR1 SGHTA and CDR2 FQGNSA. The CDR3 reads CASSLSAGGRYNEQFF. In DNA form, the CDR3 reads TGTGCCAGCAGCTTATCGGCGGGGGGACGGTACAATGAGCAGTTCTTC.

The rearrangement joins TRBV9 to TRBJ2-3; D may be TRBD2 (6 bases). V lost 5 bases and J lost 4, with 14 bases in between. The germline V gene has CDR1 SGDLS and CDR2 YYNGEE. The CDR3 has 14 residues. CDR3 sequence reads: CASRRGGDADTQYF. The CDR3 coding sequence is TGTGCCAGCAGGCGGGGCGGGGACGCAGATACGCAGTATTTT.

This clonotype came up once. This chain connects TRBV7-9 to TRBJ2-3, with 7 bases aligning to TRBD1. The germline V gene encodes CDR1 SEHNR and CDR2 FQNEAQ (reference sequence). The V gene end was trimmed by 4 bases and the J gene end by 2 bases; junction bases not matched to a gene: 6. This CDR3 comprises 15 residues. The CDR3 DNA is TGTGCCAGCAGCTCAGGACAGGCCCCCACAGATACGCAGTATTTT. This sequence encodes CASSSGQAPTDTQYF.

V is TRBV6-5 and J is TRBJ2-3, with 11 bases aligning to TRBD2. V was clipped by 2 bases and J by 2 bases; unmatched bases: 12. CDR1 is MNHEY, CDR2 SVGAGI, per germline. This CDR3 has 19 amino acids. The DNA for the CDR3 is TGTGCCAGCAGTTACCGGGCTAGCGGGGGGCCAACCCTCACAGATACGCAGTATTTT. Its translation is CASSYRASGGPTLTDTQYF.

The chain uses TRBV7-2 and TRBJ1-2; maybe TRBD1 (5 bases). V lost 1 base and J 7 bases, leaving 10 bases between the germline ends. Per germline, CDR1 SGHTA and CDR2 FQGNSA. The CDR3 totals 13 residues. The CDR3 DNA is TGTGCCAGCAGCTTAGTCAGGGTTGGTGGCTACACCTTC. Residues: CASSLVRVGGYTF.

Turning to this clonotype: A clone one base away is much larger, so this may be a read error. V gene TRBV20-1 combines with J gene TRBJ2-3; 11 nucleotides match TRBD2. In germline, CDR1 is DFQATT, CDR2 SNEGSKA (reference sequence). CDR3 size: 12 residues. J gave up 4 bases and V 7 bases, and 1 base lay outside the gene matches. The CDR3 reads CSVSGGADTQYF. The CDR3 coding sequence is TGCAGTGTTAGCGGGGGGGCAGATACGCAGTATTTT.

This chain uses TRBV18 with TRBJ2-3, with 11 bases aligning to TRBD2. The CDR3 is made up of 17 amino acids. V lost 0 bases to trimming and J lost 2 bases; unmatched junction nucleotides: 4. Germline loops: CDR1 KGHSH, CDR2 LQKENI. Here the CDR3 DNA reads TGTGCCAGCTCACCACCGCCTAGCGGGGGGCTCACAGATACGCAGTATTTT. Its protein is CASSPPPSGGLTDTQYF.

This clonotype appeared once. The chain recombines TRBV9 with TRBJ1-2; no firm D call. Between the trimmed V and J ends, which lost 3 bases and 5 bases, there was a span of 11 bases. This CDR3 region has 13 residues. Germline CDR1 SGDLS, CDR2 YYNGEE. In DNA form, the CDR3 reads TGTGCCAGCAGCGGAGCTACGGGATATGGCTACACCTTC. Amino acids: CASSGATGYGYTF. The full variable domain, its missing parts supplied by reference TRBV9 and TRBJ1-2, is DSGVTQTPKHLITATGQRVTLRCSPRSGDLSVYWYQQSLDQGLQFLIQYYNGEERAKGNILERFSAQQFPDLHSELNLSSLELGDSALYFCASSGATGYGYTFGSGTRLTVV.

The chain joins TRBV15 to TRBJ2-4; weak D call: TRBD2 (6 bases). The J call is uncertain, as TRBJ2-7 better fits the DNA end. Germline CDR1 LNHNV, CDR2 YYDKDF (reference sequence). This CDR3 contains 16 residues. This CDR3 reads CATSGKARQGGHEQYF. The CDR3 nucleotides read TGTGCCACCAGCGGTAAAGCTAGGCAGGGAGGCCACGAGCAGTACTTC.

V usage is TRBV6-2 or TRBV6-3 and J usage is TRBJ2-5; 12 positions match TRBD2. The CDR3 runs to 15 residues. The V segment lost 5 bases and the J segment 11 bases; nucleotides outside the gene matches: 12. CDR1 is MNHEY and CDR2 is SVGEGT in the germline V gene. The CDR3 region has the DNA TGTGCCAGCAGTCCTAGCGGGGGGGTCTTCAGGGAGCAGTACTTC. Amino acid sequence: CASSPSGGVFREQYF.

This clonotype was seen a handful of times. The V call is TRBV7-9, the J call TRBJ2-7, with a tentative D call TRBD2 (6 bases). V was cut by 5 bases and J by 6 bases, with 14 bases left in between. The germline gives CDR1 SEHNR, CDR2 FQNEAQ (reference sequence). CDR3 length: 13 amino acids. CDR3 sequence: CASSPEGGREQYF. The CDR3, as DNA: TGTGCCAGCAGCCCGGAGGGTGGTCGCGAGCAGTACTTC.

This clonotype was found once. V usage is TRBV10-3 and J usage is TRBJ1-6, with D perhaps TRBD1 (6 bases). The CDR3 spans 18 residues. V dropped 6 bases and J dropped 0 bases, with 18 bases sitting between them. Looked up from germline, CDR1 is ENHRY and CDR2 is SYGVKD. CDR3 coding DNA: TGTGCCATCAGCGATGGGACAACCGCGAGCTCCTATAATTCACCCCTCCACTTT. This codes for CAISDGTTASSYNSPLHF.

The sample holds a few counts of this clonotype. The chain combines TRBV29-1 with TRBJ2-5; weak D call: TRBD1 (6 bases). Germline assignment: CDR1 SQVTM and CDR2 ANQGSEA. The CDR3 loop spans 14 amino acids. Deletions cut 1 base from V and 3 bases from J, with 12 bases between. The CDR3 loop reads CSVEGAAGEETQYF. CDR3 bases: TGCAGCGTTGAAGGGGCGGCAGGGGAAGAGACCCAGTACTTC. Complete variable domain (other parts from reference TRBV29-1 and TRBJ2-5): SAVISQKPSRDICQRGTSLTIQCQVDSQVTMMFWYRQQPGQSLTLIATANQGSEATYESGFVIDKFPISRPNLTFSTLTVSNMSPEDSSIYLCSVEGAAGEETQYFGPGTRLLVL.

This chain links TRBV2 with TRBJ2-5; 7 bases are a match to TRBD2. The CDR3 runs 13 residues. Trimming took 2 bases from V and 11 from J; bases not matched to a gene: 8. From germline, CDR1 is SNHLY and CDR2 FYNNEI. CDR3 nucleotides: TGTGCCAGCAGTGAATCCGGGGGGAATGAGCAGTACTTC. The encoded protein is CASSESGGNEQYF.

The chain is built from TRBV13 and TRBJ2-1; no clear D. The DNA end favors TRBJ2-7, so the J call may be wrong. This CDR3 is built from 14 residues. The germline V gene has CDR1 PRHDT and CDR2 FYEKMQ (reference sequence). CDR3 residues: CASSYVTEYNEQYF. The CDR3 DNA reads as TGTGCCAGCAGCTATGTGACTGAATACAATGAGCAGTACTTC.

The rearrangement links TRBV7-9 to TRBJ1-5; unclear D gene. With 1 base removed from V and 9 bases from J, the gap between germline ends came to 7 bases. CDR3 length: 12 residues. The germline CDR1 and CDR2 sequences are SEHNR and FQNEAQ (reference sequence). The CDR3 is CASSLDGVPQHF. The CDR3 nucleotides are TGTGCCAGCAGCTTAGATGGGGTGCCCCAGCATTTT. The full variable domain, with the rest looked up from reference TRBV7-9 and TRBJ1-5, is DTGVSQNPRHKITKRGQNVTFRCDPISEHNRLYWYRQTLGQGPEFLTYFQNEAQLEKSRLLSDRFSAERPKGSFSTLEIQRTEQGDSAMYLCASSLDGVPQHFGDGTRLSIL.

This clonotype has just a few counts. The chain carries TRBV7-9 and TRBJ2-7; a weak D match, TRBD1 (6 bases). The CDR3 runs 13 residues. Looked up from germline, CDR1 is SEHNR and CDR2 is FQNEAQ (reference sequence). V was clipped by 5 bases and J by 1 base, with 9 bases between them. The CDR3 sequence: CASSHRESYEQYF. The CDR3 nucleotides are TGTGCCAGCAGCCACAGGGAATCCTACGAGCAGTACTTC.